Here is one T cell receptor (beta chain) with its context. Its antigen is currently unknown. Germline lookup yields CDR1 SQVTM and CDR2 ANQGSEA. The CDR3 consists of 14 residues. The sample originates from a study of CXCR3-negative and CXCR3-positive naive CD8 T cells. Study-wide points: TRB CDR3s were more hydrophobic in CXCR3-positive than in CXCR3-negative naive cells. Similarly elevated diversity marked both naive subsets, with memory CD8+ cells showing far lower diversity.

Carrying UMI labels, the TRB cDNA libraries were prepared through 5' RACE. No DNA is given; TCRdb re-called the 5' RACE reads and lists each CDR3 protein once. The specimen's table records over 70,000 distinct CDR3 sequences. CD45RO-CCR7+CD27+CD95- defined naive CD8+ T cells. Source material: naive CXCR3+ CD8+ T cells from blood. Subset here: CD45RO-CCR7+CD27+CD95- naive CD8+ T cells expressing CXCR3 (TNR3+). The receptor's source is a human donor in good health. Some clones in this sample may be carry-over from other donors' samples. The chain is built from TRBV29-1 and TRBJ2-7; absent DNA, TCRdb's TRBD1 call cannot be checked. The CDR3 sequence: CSAMGEGRAYEQYF.